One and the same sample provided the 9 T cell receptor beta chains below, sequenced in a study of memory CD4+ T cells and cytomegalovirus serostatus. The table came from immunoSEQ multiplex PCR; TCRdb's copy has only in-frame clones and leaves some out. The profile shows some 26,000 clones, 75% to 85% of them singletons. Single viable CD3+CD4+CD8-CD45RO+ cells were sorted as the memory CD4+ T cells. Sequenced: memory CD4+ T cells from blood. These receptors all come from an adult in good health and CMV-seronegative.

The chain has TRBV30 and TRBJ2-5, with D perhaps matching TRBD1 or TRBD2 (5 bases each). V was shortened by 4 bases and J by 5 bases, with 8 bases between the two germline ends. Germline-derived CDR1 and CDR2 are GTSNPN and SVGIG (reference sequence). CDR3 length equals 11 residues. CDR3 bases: TGTGCCTGGACGGGACGGGAGACCCAGTACTTC. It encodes CAWTGRETQYF. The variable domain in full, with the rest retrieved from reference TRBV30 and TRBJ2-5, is SQTIHQWPATLVQPVGSPLSLECTVEGTSNPNLYWYRQAAGRGLQLLFYSVGIGQISSEVPQNLSASRPQDRQFILSSKKLLLSDSGFYLCAWTGRETQYFGPGTRLLVL.

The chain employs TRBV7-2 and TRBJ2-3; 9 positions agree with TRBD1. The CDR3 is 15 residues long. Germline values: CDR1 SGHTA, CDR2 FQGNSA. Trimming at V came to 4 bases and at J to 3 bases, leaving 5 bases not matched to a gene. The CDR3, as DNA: TGTGCCAGCAGCTGGCGGGACAGGGCAACAGATACGCAGTATTTT. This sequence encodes CASSWRDRATDTQYF.

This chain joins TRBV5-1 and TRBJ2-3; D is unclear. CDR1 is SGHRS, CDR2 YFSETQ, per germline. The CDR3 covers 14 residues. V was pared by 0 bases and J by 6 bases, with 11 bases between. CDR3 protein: CASSLAWAADTQYF. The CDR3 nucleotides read TGCGCCAGCAGCTTGGCCTGGGCCGCGGATACGCAGTATTTT.

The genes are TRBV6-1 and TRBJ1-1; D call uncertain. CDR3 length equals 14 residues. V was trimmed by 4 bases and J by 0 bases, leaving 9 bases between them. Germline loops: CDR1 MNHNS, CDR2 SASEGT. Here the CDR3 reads CASSAENLNTEAFF. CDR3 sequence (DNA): TGTGCCAGCAGTGCAGAAAACCTGAACACTGAAGCTTTCTTT.

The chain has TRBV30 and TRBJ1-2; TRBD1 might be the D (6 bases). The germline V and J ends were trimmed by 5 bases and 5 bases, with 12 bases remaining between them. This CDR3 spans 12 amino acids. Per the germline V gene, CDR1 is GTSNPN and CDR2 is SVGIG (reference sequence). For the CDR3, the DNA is TGTGCCTGGCAACGGGACATTTATGGCTACACCTTC. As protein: CAWQRDIYGYTF.

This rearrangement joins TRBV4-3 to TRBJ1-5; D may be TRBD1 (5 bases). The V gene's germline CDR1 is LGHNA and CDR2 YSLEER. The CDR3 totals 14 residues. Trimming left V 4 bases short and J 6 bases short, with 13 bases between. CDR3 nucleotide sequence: TGCGCCAGCAGCCTTAGAATAGGGACTCAGCCCCAGCATTTT. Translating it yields CASSLRIGTQPQHF.

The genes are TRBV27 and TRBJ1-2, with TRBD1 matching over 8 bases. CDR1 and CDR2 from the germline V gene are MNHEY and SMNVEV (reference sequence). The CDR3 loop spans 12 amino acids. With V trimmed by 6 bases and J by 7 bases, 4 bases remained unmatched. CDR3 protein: CASRFTGGGYTF. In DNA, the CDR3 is TGTGCCAGCAGATTCACAGGGGGTGGCTACACCTTC.

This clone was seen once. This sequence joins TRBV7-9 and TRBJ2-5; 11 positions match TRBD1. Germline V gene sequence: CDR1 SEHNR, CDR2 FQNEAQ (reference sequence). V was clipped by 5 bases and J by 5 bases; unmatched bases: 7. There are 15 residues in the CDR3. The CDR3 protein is CASSTRTGGLETQYF. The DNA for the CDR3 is TGTGCCAGCAGCACTCGGACAGGGGGCCTTGAGACCCAGTACTTC.

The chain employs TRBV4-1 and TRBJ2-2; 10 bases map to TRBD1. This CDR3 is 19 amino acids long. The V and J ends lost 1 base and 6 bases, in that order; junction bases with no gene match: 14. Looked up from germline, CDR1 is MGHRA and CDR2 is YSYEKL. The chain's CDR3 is CASSQGIVERTGGSGELFF. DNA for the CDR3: TGCGCCAGCAGCCAAGGAATTGTGGAGAGGACAGGGGGTTCCGGGGAGCTGTTTTTT.